This entry concerns a single TCR beta chain. Per the germline V gene, CDR1 is LGHNA and CDR2 is YSLEER. This CDR3 region has 15 residues. V was shortened by 3 bases and J by 1 base, with 13 bases between the two germline ends. This specimen comes from a study of control samples from healthy donors and cancer patients. Profiled with immunoSEQ multiplex PCR; TCRdb holds only in-frame clones, not every one. The sample records about 160,000 clones, approximately 94% being singletons. The specimen was blood. The TCR comes from a woman in her thirties or forties in good health. The chain combines TRBV4-3 with TRBJ2-7, with a tentative D call TRBD1 (6 bases). CDR3 amino acids: CASSQGHALSYEQYF. The CDR3 DNA is TGCGCCAGCAGCCAGGGACACGCGCTTTCCTACGAGCAGTACTTC.